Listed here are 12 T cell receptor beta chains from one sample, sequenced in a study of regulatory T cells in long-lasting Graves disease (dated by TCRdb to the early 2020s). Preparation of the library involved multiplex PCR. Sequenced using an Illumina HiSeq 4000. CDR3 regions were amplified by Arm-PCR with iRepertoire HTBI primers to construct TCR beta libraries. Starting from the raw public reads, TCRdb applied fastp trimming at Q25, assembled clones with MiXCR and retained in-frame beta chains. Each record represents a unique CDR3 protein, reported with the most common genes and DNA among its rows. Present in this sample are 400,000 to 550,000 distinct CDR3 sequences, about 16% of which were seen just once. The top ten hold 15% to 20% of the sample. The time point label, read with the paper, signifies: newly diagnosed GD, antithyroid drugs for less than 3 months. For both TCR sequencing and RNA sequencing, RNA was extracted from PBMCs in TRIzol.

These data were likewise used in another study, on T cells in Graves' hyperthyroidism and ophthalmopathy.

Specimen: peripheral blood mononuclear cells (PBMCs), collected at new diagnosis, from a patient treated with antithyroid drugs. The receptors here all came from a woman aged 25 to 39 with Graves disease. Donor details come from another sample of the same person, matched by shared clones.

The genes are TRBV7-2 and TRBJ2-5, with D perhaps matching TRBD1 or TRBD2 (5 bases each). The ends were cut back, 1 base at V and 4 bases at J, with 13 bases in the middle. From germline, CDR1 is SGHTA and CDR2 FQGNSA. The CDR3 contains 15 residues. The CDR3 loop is CASSLVVSGGETQYF. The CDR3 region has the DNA TGTGCCAGCAGCTTAGTAGTTTCTGGGGGAGAGACCCAGTACTTC.

CDR3 residues: CSVGDGGETQYF. Written as DNA, the CDR3 is TGCAGCGTGGGGGACGGCGGGGAGACCCAGTACTTC. The chain joins TRBV29-1 to TRBJ2-5; D possibly uses TRBD1 or TRBD2 (5 bases each). CDR1 is SQVTM and CDR2 is ANQGSEA in the germline V gene. The CDR3 runs 12 residues. V lost 6 bases and J lost 5, with 13 bases in between.

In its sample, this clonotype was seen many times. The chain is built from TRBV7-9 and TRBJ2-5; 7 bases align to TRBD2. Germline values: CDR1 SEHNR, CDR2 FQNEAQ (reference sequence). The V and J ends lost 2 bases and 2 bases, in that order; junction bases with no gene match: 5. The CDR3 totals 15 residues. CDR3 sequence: CASSLWLADQETQYF. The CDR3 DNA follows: TGTGCCAGCAGCTTATGGCTAGCGGATCAAGAGACCCAGTACTTC.

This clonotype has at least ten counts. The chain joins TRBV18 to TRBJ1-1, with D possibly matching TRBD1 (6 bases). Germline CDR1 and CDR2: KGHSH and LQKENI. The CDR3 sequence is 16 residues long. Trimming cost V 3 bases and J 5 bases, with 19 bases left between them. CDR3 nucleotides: TGTGCCAGCTCACCCCCGACGAAGGGGAGGGGGACTGAAGCTTTCTTT. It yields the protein CASSPPTKGRGTEAFF.

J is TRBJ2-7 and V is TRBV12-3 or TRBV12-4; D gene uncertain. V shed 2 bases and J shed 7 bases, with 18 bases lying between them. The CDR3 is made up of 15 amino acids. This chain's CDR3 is CASSLTQSSYNEQYF. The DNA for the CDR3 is TGTGCCAGCAGTTTAACTCAAAGCTCCTACAATGAGCAGTACTTC.

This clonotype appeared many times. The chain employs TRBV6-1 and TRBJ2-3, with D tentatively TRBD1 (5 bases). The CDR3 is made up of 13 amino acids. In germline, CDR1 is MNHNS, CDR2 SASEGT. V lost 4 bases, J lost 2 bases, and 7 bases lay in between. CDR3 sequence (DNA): TGTGCCAGCAGTGGACAGTTCACAGATACGCAGTATTTT. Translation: CASSGQFTDTQYF.

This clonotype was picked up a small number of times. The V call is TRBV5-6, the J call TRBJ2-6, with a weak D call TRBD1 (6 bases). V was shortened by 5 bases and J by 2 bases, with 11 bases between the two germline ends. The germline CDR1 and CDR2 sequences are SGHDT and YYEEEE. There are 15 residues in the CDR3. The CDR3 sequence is CASRQQGAGANVLTF. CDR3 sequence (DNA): TGTGCCAGCAGGCAACAGGGTGCTGGGGCCAACGTCCTGACTTTC.

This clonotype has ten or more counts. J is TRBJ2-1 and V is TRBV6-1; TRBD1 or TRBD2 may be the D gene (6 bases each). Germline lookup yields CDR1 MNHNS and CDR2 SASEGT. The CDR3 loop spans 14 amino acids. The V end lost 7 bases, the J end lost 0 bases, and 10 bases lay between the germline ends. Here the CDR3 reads CASMGGGSYNEQFF. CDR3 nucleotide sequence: TGTGCCAGCATGGGGGGCGGCTCCTACAATGAGCAGTTCTTC.

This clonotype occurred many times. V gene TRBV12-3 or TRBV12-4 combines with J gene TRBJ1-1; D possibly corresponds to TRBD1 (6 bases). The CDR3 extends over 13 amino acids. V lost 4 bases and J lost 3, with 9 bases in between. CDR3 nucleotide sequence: TGTGCCAGCAGTTCAGGGGTGTACACTGAAGCTTTCTTT. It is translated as CASSSGVYTEAFF.

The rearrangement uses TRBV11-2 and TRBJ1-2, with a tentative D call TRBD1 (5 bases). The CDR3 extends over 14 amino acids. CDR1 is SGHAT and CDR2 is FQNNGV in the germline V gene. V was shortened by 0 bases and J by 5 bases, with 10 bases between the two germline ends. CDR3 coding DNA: TGTGCCAGCAGCTTAGACCCAGGGATGTATGGCTACACCTTC. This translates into CASSLDPGMYGYTF.

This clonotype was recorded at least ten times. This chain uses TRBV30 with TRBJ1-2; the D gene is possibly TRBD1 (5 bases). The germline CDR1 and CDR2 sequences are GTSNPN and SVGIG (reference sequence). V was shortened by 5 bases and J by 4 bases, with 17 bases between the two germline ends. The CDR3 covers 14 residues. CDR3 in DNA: TGTGCCTGGGATACAGGCGGCGGTAGCTATGGCTACACCTTC. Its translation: CAWDTGGGSYGYTF.

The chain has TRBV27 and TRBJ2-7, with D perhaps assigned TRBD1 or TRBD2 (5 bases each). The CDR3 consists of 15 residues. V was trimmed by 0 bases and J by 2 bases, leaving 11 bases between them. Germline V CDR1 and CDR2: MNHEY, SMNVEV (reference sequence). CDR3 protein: CASSLSDRGAYEQYF. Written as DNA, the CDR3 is TGTGCCAGCAGTTTATCAGACCGGGGCGCCTACGAGCAGTACTTC.